This T cell receptor beta chain was sequenced during a study of post-analysis software for immune sequencing data (dated by TCRdb to 2015 to 2017). In terms of the full investigation: The recorded disease courses included relapsing-remitting, secondary progressive and progressive-relapsing multiple sclerosis, and some patients had no subtype annotation. Patient repertoires were compared against roughly 12 previously published healthy control repertoires from donors aged roughly 6 to 28 years. A subset of samples was prepared in parallel using single-end sample barcoding, then pooled and co-amplified after Illumina adapter ligation. What the study reported, not specific to this receptor: Roughly 5 TRBV segments, including TRBV5-6, TRBV5-1 and TRBV20-1, were significantly more frequent in patients than controls. Direct clustering with F measure showed strong co-clustering of samples prepared in the same batch, prompting a batch-effect correction. The control group was slightly older than the multiple sclerosis patient group. Significantly lower normalized Chao1 diversity was found in multiple sclerosis patients than in controls, suggesting substantial peripheral T-cell clonal expansion.

There are a few counts of this clonotype. The antigen it recognizes is unknown. Nothing much larger sits one base from this clone, and base qualities are not available. TCR beta repertoires were profiled from peripheral blood of 13 young patients with multiple sclerosis to demonstrate the VDJtools post-analysis software. The patients with multiple sclerosis were children and adolescents between roughly 6 and 15 years of age. According to the germline V gene, CDR1 reads MNHEY and CDR2 reads SVGEGT. CDR3 length: 12 amino acids, cysteine to phenylalanine. The kept DNA is CDR3 alone, 36 bases in frame from the first base. Trimming at the junction amounts to 4 bases on V and 8 bases on J, and the germline ends lie 10 bases apart. Receptor libraries were prepared by PCR. Data came from an Illumina HiSeq 2500. To reduce PCR and sequencing biases, unique molecular identifiers were built into the TCR beta cDNA libraries. Some 500,000 cDNA molecules were obtained for every 1 to 10 million input T cells, so each molecule roughly corresponded to one T cell. The patient libraries were prepared and sequenced using the same protocol as the earlier healthy control dataset. Samples belonging to the same batch were prepared together, multiplexed and sequenced on a shared HiSeq lane. Regarding the original processing steps: MIGEC handled the raw barcoded reads, throwing out single-read molecular identifier groups before consensus assembly and CDR3 extraction. VDJtools was used for post-analysis of the clonotype tables, with diversity normalized by down-sampling every dataset to the smallest sample size. To correct batch-related cross-sample contamination, repertoire overlap clustering matched CDR3 amino acid sequences but not nucleotide sequences. TCRdb redid the processing of the public reads, applying fastp at Q25 and MiXCR, and retained in-frame beta chains. Each CDR3 protein appears once, grouped with its most common genes and DNA. The V and J calls and clone size are TCRdb's, not the authors'. The table for this sample lists roughly 400,000 distinct CDR3 sequences; approximately 38% of them were counted only once. The ten largest clones take up under 9% of the sample.

The TCR was taken from a girl aged 2 to 10 with multiple sclerosis. The rearranged chain carries TRBV6-2 or TRBV6-3 and TRBJ2-3; TRBD2 might be the D gene, on 5 matching bases. The sample taken for sequencing was blood. The CDR3 reads as follows: CASSSYRGTQYF. The sequence in DNA is TGTGCCAGCAGTTCCTACCGGGGTACGCAGTATTTT.